The rows below give T cell receptor beta chains drawn from one sample of a study of Ad26.COV2.S vaccination and SARS-CoV-2 variants. Using immunoSEQ multiplex PCR, the repertoire was profiled, and TCRdb retains in-frame clones only, with some absent. The table records around 380,000 clones, approximately 90% of them present only once. The starting material was peripheral blood, obtained in a trial of Ad26.COV2.S vaccine versus placebo. Every receptor here comes from a person aged 18-60 years who received the Ad26.COV2.S COVID-19 vaccine or a placebo. Each CDR3 is given with its conserved first and last residue. A D gene is named only where the DNA matches it firmly. Size is omitted from some rows. Given values are once, few, many or a class for expanded clones.

V	J	size	D	DNA	CDR3
TRBV6-1	TRBJ2-3	.	.	TGTGCCAGCAGTGAAGCGAGGGTAAGGGAAAAGGCGCAGTATTTT	CASSEARVREKAQYF
TRBV7-2	TRBJ1-2	.	TRBD1	TGTGCCAGCAGCGGACGTTGGGGACAGACATATGGCTACACCTTC	CASSGRWGQTYGYTF
TRBV7-9	TRBJ1-4	.	.	TGTGCCAGCAGCTTAGGGGGCGAGGGCCCGAGGGTGTTTTTT	CASSLGGEGPRVFF
TRBV4-1	TRBJ1-2	.	TRBD1	TGCGCCAGCAGCCAAGAGGCGTCAGGGGGCGTTGGCTACACCTTC	CASSQEASGGVGYTF
TRBV6-1	TRBJ2-6	.	TRBD1	TGTGCCAGCAGTGACCGGGACAGGGTTGCTGGGGCCAACGTCCTGACTTTC	CASSDRDRVAGANVLTF
TRBV29-1	TRBJ2-3	.	TRBD2	TGCAGCGCCCATCCCGGGGGGGCGGGAGATACGCAGTATTTT	CSAHPGGAGDTQYF
TRBV5-4	TRBJ2-2	.	.	TGTGCCAGCAGCTCCAACGCCGGGACGGATGACACCGGGGAGCTGTTTTTT	CASSSNAGTDDTGELFF
TRBV3-1/TRBV3-2	TRBJ1-4	.	.	TGTGCCAGCAGCCAAAGCCGTGTAAAACTGTTTTTT	CASSQSRVKLFF
TRBV4-1	TRBJ2-2	.	.	TGCGCCAGCAGCCATTTGTGGGGGAGCACCGGGGAGCTGTTTTTT	CASSHLWGSTGELFF
TRBV6-6	TRBJ2-5	.	TRBD1	TGTGCCAGCAGCTATCAGGGGGCAGAGACCCAGTACTTC	CASSYQGAETQYF
TRBV4-1	TRBJ1-6	.	.	TGCGCCAGCAGCCAAGACAGGGCGAATTCACCCCTCCACTTT	CASSQDRANSPLHF
TRBV7-9	TRBJ1-1	.	.	TGTGCCAGCAGCTTTGGACTCAACACTGAAGCTTTCTTT	CASSFGLNTEAFF
TRBV7-2	TRBJ2-3	.	TRBD2	TGTGCCAGCAGCCCCAGCGGGGGGGCCAGCCGGGGTACGCAGTATTTT	CASSPSGGASRGTQYF
TRBV18	TRBJ2-5	.	TRBD2	TGTGCCAGCTCACGAGGACTAGCGGGGGACGGCGGTGAGACCCAGTACTTC	CASSRGLAGDGGETQYF
TRBV24-1	TRBJ1-5	few	.	TGTGCCACCAGTGAGGGGGGCACTCAGCCCCAGCATTTT	CATSEGGTQPQHF
TRBV11-2	TRBJ1-1	.	.	TGTGCCAGCAGCCATTATCTTCAGGTTAACACTGAAGCTTTCTTT	CASSHYLQVNTEAFF
TRBV12-3/TRBV12-4	TRBJ2-7	.	.	TGTGCCAGCAAGGAGGACATCTCCTACGAGCAGTACTTC	CASKEDISYEQYF
TRBV3-1/TRBV3-2	TRBJ2-1	.	TRBD2	TGTGCCAGCAGCCAAGAAGGGAGCGGGGATGAGCAGTTCTTC	CASSQEGSGDEQFF
TRBV7-9	TRBJ2-2	.	.	TGTGCCAGCAGCAGAATCAGGGGTAGTTTGACCGGGGAGCTGTTTTTT	CASSRIRGSLTGELFF
TRBV2	TRBJ1-2	.	TRBD1	TGTGCCAGCAGTACAGGGGGCGCGTCTGGCTACACCTTC	CASSTGGASGYTF
TRBV30	TRBJ1-2	once	TRBD1	TGTGCCTGGAGGTATCAGGGGGGCGGTGGCTACACCTTC	CAWRYQGGGGYTF
TRBV3-1/TRBV3-2	TRBJ1-4	few	TRBD1	TGTGCCAGCAGCCAAGTGAGGGGGCCGGGAGAAAAACTGTTTTTT	CASSQVRGPGEKLFF
TRBV10-3	TRBJ2-2	.	TRBD1	TGTGCCACCGGGACAGGGGACCCCGGGGAGCTGTTTTTT	CATGTGDPGELFF
TRBV2	TRBJ1-3	.	.	TGTGCCAGCAGCCAAGCTGGAAACACCATATATTTT	CASSQAGNTIYF
TRBV29-1	TRBJ2-3	.	.	TGCAGCGTTTTTCTTATCACAGATACGCAGTATTTT	CSVFLITDTQYF
TRBV3-1/TRBV3-2	TRBJ1-5	.	.	TGTGCCAGCAGCCAAGATTCGATGCGGGGACAGCCCCAGCATTTT	CASSQDSMRGQPQHF
TRBV27	TRBJ2-5	.	.	TGTGCCAGCAACAGAGCAGGCAGGGAAGAGACCCAGTACTTC	CASNRAGREETQYF